A single T cell receptor beta chain is shown here with its context. Those enrolled in Seattle joined during active infection and were followed longitudinally afterward. TCRdb's table, derived via immunoSEQ multiplex PCR, lists solely in-frame clones and lacks some. The sample records roughly 500,000 clones, 80% to 90% being singletons. These data are taken from a study of blood T cell repertoires in COVID-19. Study overall: Spain, Italy and the United States supplied samples that represented acute and convalescent COVID-19. Nucleic acid was either cDNA or gDNA, and it came from T cells, B-cell-depleted T cells, or PBMCs.

V lost 4 bases and J lost 2, with 13 bases in between. This CDR3 comprises 15 residues. The germline CDR1 and CDR2 sequences are SNHLY and FYNNEI. Sequenced sample: peripheral blood. The genes are TRBV2 and TRBJ2-3; the D is unclear. The TCR comes from a young man with COVID-19, enrolled during active disease. CDR3 sequence (DNA): TGTGCCAGCAGTGGTCGCTCAGCGTACACAGATACGCAGTATTTT. As protein: CASSGRSAYTDTQYF.